Listed here are 9 T cell receptor beta chains from one sample, sequenced in a study of CXCR3-negative and CXCR3-positive naive CD8 T cells. Their antigens are not known. Study-level results: Greater hydrophobicity was found in TRB CDR3s of CXCR3-positive naive cells than of CXCR3-negative naive cells.

The study made its TRB cDNA libraries by 5' RACE, adding UMI labels. TCRdb reanalyzed the 5' RACE reads, giving one entry per CDR3 protein sequence and no DNA. The sample shows around 84,000 distinct CDR3 sequences, and nearly 0.85% sits with its ten largest clones. Specimen: naive CXCR3+ CD8+ T cells from blood. The subset denotes: CD45RO-CCR7+CD27+CD95- naive CD8+ T cells expressing CXCR3 (TNR3+). The receptors stem from a human donor in good health. Some clones in this sample may be carry-over from other donors' samples.

This rearrangement joins TRBV6-4 to TRBJ2-7; the D gene TCRdb calls, TRBD2, cannot be checked with no DNA. The length of the CDR3 is 12 residues. Germline assignment: CDR1 MRHNA and CDR2 SNTAGT. The chain's CDR3 is CASSPSEGEQYF.

The rearrangement links TRBV12-3 or TRBV12-4 to TRBJ1-5; lacking DNA, the TRBD1 call made by TCRdb goes unchecked. The CDR3 is 14 residues long. The CDR3 is CASSLDSDHQPQHF.

CDR3 amino acids: CASNPGNSNQPQHF. The chain combines TRBV28 with TRBJ1-5; lacking DNA, the TRBD1 call made by TCRdb goes unchecked. Looked up from germline, CDR1 is MDHEN and CDR2 is SYDVKM. The CDR3 is 14 amino acids.

The chain employs TRBV4-3 and TRBJ2-1; TCRdb's D gene call, TRBD1, goes unchecked for lack of DNA. The CDR3 sequence is 16 residues long. Germline loops: CDR1 LGHNA, CDR2 YSLEER. This CDR3 is CASSHTGTGIYNEQFF.

This sequence joins TRBV5-4 and TRBJ2-1; TCRdb indicates TRBD1, and absent DNA this call remains unverified. Germline V CDR1 and CDR2: SGHNT, YYREEE (reference sequence). The CDR3 is made up of 15 amino acids. The CDR3 loop reads CASSILRDSYNEQFF.

The chain joins TRBV21-1 to TRBJ1-4; no DNA is available, so the TRBD1 call from TCRdb remains unchecked. TRBV21-1 is an annotated pseudogene. The CDR3 extends over 17 amino acids. The CDR3 region is CASSNNRQGRFYEKLFF.

V gene TRBV29-1 combines with J gene TRBJ1-1; TCRdb's D call of TRBD1 is untestable without DNA. The CDR3 contains 18 residues. The germline CDR1 and CDR2 sequences are SQVTM and ANQGSEA. CDR3 region: CSVEDSTGVGYRDTEAFF.

V and J are TRBV15 and TRBJ2-2; the D call from TCRdb, TRBD1, cannot be confirmed without DNA. The CDR3 consists of 12 residues. Germline assignment: CDR1 LNHNV and CDR2 YYDKDF (reference sequence). The CDR3 region is CATSTGSGELFF.

This chain's CDR3 is CSVLGPGGELFF. The chain joins TRBV29-1 to TRBJ2-2. The germline CDR1 and CDR2 sequences are SQVTM and ANQGSEA. The CDR3 length is 12 residues.